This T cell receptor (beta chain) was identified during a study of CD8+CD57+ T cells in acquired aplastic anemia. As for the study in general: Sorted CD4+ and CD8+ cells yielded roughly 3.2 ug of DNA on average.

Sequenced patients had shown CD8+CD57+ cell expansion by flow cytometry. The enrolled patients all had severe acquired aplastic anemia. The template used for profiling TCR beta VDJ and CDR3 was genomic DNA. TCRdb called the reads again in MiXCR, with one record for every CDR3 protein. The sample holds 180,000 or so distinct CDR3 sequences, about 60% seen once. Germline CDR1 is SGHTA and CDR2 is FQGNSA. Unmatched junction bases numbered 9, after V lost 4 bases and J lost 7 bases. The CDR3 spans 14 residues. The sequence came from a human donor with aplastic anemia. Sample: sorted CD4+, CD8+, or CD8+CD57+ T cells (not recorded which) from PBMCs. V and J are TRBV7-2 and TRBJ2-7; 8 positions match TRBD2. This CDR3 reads CASSSLQGGGEQYF. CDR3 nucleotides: TGTGCCAGCAGCTCACTCCAGGGCGGGGGGGAGCAGTACTTC.